These 28 T cell receptor beta chains were sequenced from one sample in a study of spatial heterogeneity in lung cancer. Via MiXCR, TCRdb re-called the 5' RACE reads, giving one row per CDR3 protein. The data hold about 87,000 distinct CDR3 sequences, with around 19% observed a single time. Time point: blood at routine non-recurrence follow-up after resection. Sequences were derived from PBMCs, sampled at follow-up. The receptors here all came from a male donor with early-stage non-small cell lung cancer.

Only a few counts were recorded for this clonotype. The J gene is TRBJ2-2, the V gene TRBV27, with D unresolved. CDR1 MNHEY and CDR2 SMNVEV come from the germline V gene (reference sequence). This CDR3 contains 13 residues. V was shortened by 4 bases and J by 2 bases, with 5 bases between the two germline ends. The CDR3 DNA reads TGTGCCAGCAGTTGGGCTAACACCGGGGAGCTGTTTTTT. Protein sequence: CASSWANTGELFF.

The V gene is TRBV5-8, the J gene TRBJ2-1, with a possible D match to TRBD2 (5 bases). Germline V CDR1 and CDR2: SGHTS, YDEGEE. The CDR3 has 14 amino acids. V lost 0 bases to trimming and J lost 9 bases, with 13 bases between them. This CDR3 is CASSLGLRSGEQFF. DNA for the CDR3: TGTGCCAGCAGCTTGGGACTAAGGTCCGGTGAGCAGTTCTTC.

This clonotype was detected a few times. The CDR3 sequence is CAIRSLEYNEQFF. The CDR3 coding sequence is TGTGCCATCAGATCACTAGAATACAATGAGCAGTTCTTC. The chain uses TRBV10-3 and TRBJ2-1; D is possibly TRBD2 (5 bases). Trimming left V 6 bases short and J 4 bases short, with 10 bases between. The CDR3 covers 13 residues. Per the germline V gene, CDR1 is ENHRY and CDR2 is SYGVKD.

The chain is built from TRBV29-1 and TRBJ2-5; 9 bases agree with TRBD2. Per germline, CDR1 SQVTM and CDR2 ANQGSEA. The junction had 8 bases not matched to a gene; V was cut back by 7 bases and J by 5 bases. This CDR3 region has 13 residues. In DNA, the CDR3 is TGCAGCGGGACCGGGACTAGCTTTGAGACCCAGTACTTC. Protein sequence: CSGTGTSFETQYF.

The rearrangement uses TRBV12-3 or TRBV12-4 and TRBJ2-7, with D perhaps TRBD2 (5 bases). Trimming removed 3 bases at V and 3 bases at J, with 6 bases between. This CDR3 has 12 amino acids. CDR3: CASSFRGYEQYF. In DNA, the CDR3 is TGTGCCAGCAGTTTTCGGGGCTACGAGCAGTACTTC.

CDR3 bases: TGTGCCAGCAGCACTACACTAGCGGGAGGGCGGACAGATACGCAGTATTTT. Translating it yields CASSTTLAGGRTDTQYF. J is TRBJ2-3 and V is TRBV7-2; TRBD2 agrees at 13 bases. Germline V gene data show CDR1 as SGHTA and CDR2 as FQGNSA. The junction had 8 bases not matched to a gene; V was cut back by 5 bases and J by 3 bases. The CDR3 sequence is 17 residues long.

This clonotype has more than one count but fewer than ten. V and J are TRBV10-3 and TRBJ2-3; 11 bases agree with TRBD2. V was clipped by 3 bases and J by 4 bases; unmatched bases: 9. The germline gives CDR1 ENHRY, CDR2 SYGVKD. This CDR3 region has 17 residues. The CDR3 nucleotides are TGTGCCATCAGTGATATTAGCGGGAGGGCCCGCGCAGATACGCAGTATTTT. This encodes CAISDISGRARADTQYF.

V and J are TRBV12-3 or TRBV12-4 and TRBJ1-2; D not resolved. The length of the CDR3 is 13 residues. Trimming took off 3 bases at V and 4 bases at J, with 9 bases between the two ends. The CDR3 protein is CASSFAGSYGYTF. The CDR3 nucleotides are TGTGCCAGCAGTTTTGCCGGGAGCTATGGCTACACCTTC.

This clonotype was detected only a few times. The chain couples TRBV30 to TRBJ1-1; no clear D gene. The V gene's germline CDR1 is GTSNPN and CDR2 SVGIG (reference sequence). V was cut by 3 bases and J by 2 bases, with 10 bases left in between. CDR3 length: 13 amino acids. The CDR3, as DNA: TGTGCCTGGAGATTCCAGACTAACACTGAAGCTTTCTTT. Protein sequence: CAWRFQTNTEAFF.

V is TRBV20-1 and J is TRBJ2-2; 8 positions agree with TRBD1. In germline, CDR1 is DFQATT, CDR2 SNEGSKA (reference sequence). The CDR3 consists of 14 residues. V shed 6 bases and J 0 bases; nucleotides not matched to a gene: 3. The CDR3 nucleotides are TGCAGTGCGCGACAGGGGTCGAACACCGGGGAGCTGTTTTTT. Translating gives CSARQGSNTGELFF.

V and J are TRBV7-2 and TRBJ2-2, with a possible D match to TRBD2 (5 bases). Germline CDR1 and CDR2: SGHTA and FQGNSA. This CDR3 has 13 residues. V was pared by 6 bases and J by 6 bases, with 11 bases between. This CDR3 reads CASSLLEAGELFF. Here the CDR3 DNA reads TGTGCCAGCAGTTTACTAGAAGCCGGGGAGCTGTTTTTT.

Here the CDR3 DNA reads TGTGCCACCAGTGACCCGGGGCAGTACTATGGCTACACCTTC. It specifies CATSDPGQYYGYTF. The chain combines TRBV24-1 with TRBJ1-2, with a possible D match to TRBD1 (5 bases). Trimming removed 4 bases from V and 3 bases from J, with 11 bases in between. Germline CDR1 reads KGHDR; CDR2 reads SFDVKD. CDR3 length equals 14 residues.

This chain links TRBV5-1 with TRBJ2-3, with TRBD1 as a possible D gene (5 bases). V dropped 1 base and J dropped 4 bases, with 19 bases sitting between them. The CDR3 is 17 residues long. Germline V gene sequence: CDR1 SGHRS, CDR2 YFSETQ. The CDR3 loop is CASSLQAGYNDPDTQYF. The CDR3 DNA sequence: TGCGCCAGCAGCTTGCAGGCAGGGTATAATGACCCAGATACGCAGTATTTT.

CDR3 in DNA: TGTGCCAGCAGGTCGGGAACCGGGGAGCTGTTTTTT. Encoded protein: CASRSGTGELFF. V usage is TRBV28 and J usage is TRBJ2-2; possible D gene TRBD2, 5 bases. Between the trimmed V and J ends, which lost 6 bases and 5 bases, there was a span of 7 bases. CDR3 length: 12 amino acids. CDR1 and CDR2 (germline): MDHEN, SYDVKM.

CDR3 nucleotide sequence: TGTGCCAGCAGTAATACAGGGGTCAATGAGCAGTTCTTC. This gives the protein CASSNTGVNEQFF. The J gene is TRBJ2-1, the V gene TRBV2, with TRBD1 matching over 7 bases. Germline assignment: CDR1 SNHLY and CDR2 FYNNEI. The CDR3 is 13 amino acids. The V and J ends lost 5 bases and 6 bases, in that order; junction bases with no gene match: 4. The whole variable domain, remainder taken from reference TRBV2 and TRBJ2-1, is EPEVTQTPSHQVTQMGQEVILRCVPISNHLYFYWYRQILGQKVEFLVSFYNNEISEKSEIFDDQFSVERPDGSNFTLKIRSTKLEDSAMYFCASSNTGVNEQFFGPGTRLTVL.

The chain has TRBV5-1 and TRBJ2-2; 7 nucleotides match TRBD2. V was clipped by 9 bases and J by 2 bases; unmatched bases: 7. Germline V gene sequence: CDR1 SGHRS, CDR2 YFSETQ. The CDR3 has 14 residues. DNA of the CDR3: TGCGCCACCGGTGGGACTACCAACACCGGGGAGCTGTTTTTT. Translating gives CATGGTTNTGELFF.

This clonotype was seen ten or more times. Germline and junction disagree at one end, which may indicate a read error. The V call is TRBV4-2, the J call TRBJ1-2; tentatively, D is TRBD1 (5 bases). Germline CDR1 LGHNA, CDR2 YNFKEQ. The CDR3 loop spans 13 amino acids. CDR3 in amino acids: CASSPGGSRGEIF. CDR3 nucleotides: TGTGCCAGCAGCCCGGGCGGCTCAAGGGGAGAAATATTC.

This clonotype was observed a handful of times. CDR3 loop: CASSISPGQGLSNYGYTF. The DNA of the CDR3 is TGTGCCAGTAGTATATCGCCGGGACAGGGACTATCTAACTATGGCTACACCTTC. The rearrangement links TRBV19 to TRBJ1-2, with TRBD1 identical over 9 bases. The CDR3 has 18 residues. Germline CDR1 LNHDA, CDR2 SQIVND (reference sequence). Trimming removed 2 bases from V and 0 bases from J; junction bases left unmatched: 10.

This clonotype was counted a few times. The V and J genes are TRBV10-3 and TRBJ2-1; TRBD2 matches at 11 bases. V dropped 4 bases and J dropped 6; count of bases not matched to a gene: 5. The CDR3 is 15 amino acids. Germline V CDR1 and CDR2: ENHRY, SYGVKD. The CDR3 DNA is TGTGCCATCAGTGCTTCTAGCGGGAGGTTCAATGAGCAGTTCTTC. It codes for CAISASSGRFNEQFF.

The rearrangement joins TRBV6-5 to TRBJ2-3; D gene uncertain. V was shortened by 2 bases and J by 2 bases, with 8 bases between the two germline ends. CDR1 is MNHEY and CDR2 is SVGAGI in the germline V gene. This CDR3 region has 14 residues. In nucleotides, the CDR3 is TGTGCCAGCAGTTACGTGTCCAACACAGATACGCAGTATTTT. Residues: CASSYVSNTDTQYF.

The chain couples TRBV24-1 to TRBJ2-5; no reliable D call. Trimming stripped 4 bases from V and 2 bases from J, with 13 bases between. The CDR3 spans 15 residues. Germline V gene sequence: CDR1 KGHDR, CDR2 SFDVKD. In nucleotides, the CDR3 is TGTGCCACCAGTGACCCGGAAAACCCACAAGAGACCCAGTACTTC. Amino acid sequence: CATSDPENPQETQYF.

In regard to this clonotype: At one of its ends the junction is not consistent with the germline gene, which may arise from a read error. The V and J genes are TRBV5-1 and TRBJ2-3; D gene unclear. There are 12 residues in the CDR3. Per the germline V gene, CDR1 is SGHRS and CDR2 is YFSETQ. DNA for the CDR3: TGCCCCAGCAGCTACGTGGGGGATACGCAGTATTTT. It is translated as CPSSYVGDTQYF.

V is TRBV20-1 and J is TRBJ2-1; TRBD2 aligns across 7 bases. The CDR3 contains 18 residues. The trim removed 0 bases at V and 7 bases at J, leaving 18 bases unmatched. The V gene's germline CDR1 is DFQATT and CDR2 SNEGSKA (reference sequence). The CDR3 DNA reads as TGCAGTGCTAGAGATCCTCTTATAGCGGGCCGCTCGCGGAATGAGCAGTTCTTC. Translating it yields CSARDPLIAGRSRNEQFF.

V usage is TRBV24-1 and J usage is TRBJ2-1; 8 bases align to TRBD2. V trimming: 3 bases; J trimming: 4 bases; junction bases outside the gene matches: 7. Germline CDR1 KGHDR, CDR2 SFDVKD. CDR3 length: 16 amino acids. CDR3: CATSDAWPGGYNEQFF. In DNA form, the CDR3 reads TGTGCCACCAGTGATGCCTGGCCGGGAGGGTACAATGAGCAGTTCTTC.

This clonotype was found a few times. V usage is TRBV7-2 and J usage is TRBJ1-2; D is ambiguous. This CDR3 comprises 14 residues. The germline V gene encodes CDR1 SGHTA and CDR2 FQGNSA. The V gene lost 5 bases and the J gene lost 6 bases, with 16 bases spanning the gap. The CDR3 DNA follows: TGTGCCAGCAGCCCAAGCGGAGGGATTCATGGCTACACCTTC. Translating gives CASSPSGGIHGYTF.

This clonotype has only a few counts. The chain combines TRBV7-6 with TRBJ2-2, with a tentative D call TRBD1 (5 bases). Trimming took 5 bases from V and 4 from J, leaving 8 bases between them. The length of the CDR3 is 13 residues. The V gene's germline CDR1 is SGHVS and CDR2 FNYEAQ. The CDR3 DNA reads as TGTGCCAGCAGCAGGGGAATCACCGGGGAGCTGTTTTTT. This encodes CASSRGITGELFF.

This clonotype was detected many times. The CDR3 DNA reads as TGTGCCAGCAGTGAAGGTTGGGGCCTCGAGACCCAGTACTTC. Translated: CASSEGWGLETQYF. The V gene is TRBV2, the J gene TRBJ2-5; D possibly corresponds to TRBD1 (5 bases). The V and J ends lost 1 base and 5 bases respectively, with 11 bases between them. CDR3 length: 14 residues. CDR1 is SNHLY and CDR2 is FYNNEI in the germline V gene.

The V and J genes are TRBV20-1 and TRBJ1-1, with D hard to call. CDR1 is DFQATT and CDR2 is SNEGSKA in the germline V gene (reference sequence). CDR3 length: 15 residues. Trimming took off 3 bases at V and 4 bases at J, with 18 bases between the two ends. In nucleotides, the CDR3 is TGCAGTGCTAGGTTCCCGGGATCCGGGGTCACTGAAGCTTTCTTT. It is translated as CSARFPGSGVTEAFF.